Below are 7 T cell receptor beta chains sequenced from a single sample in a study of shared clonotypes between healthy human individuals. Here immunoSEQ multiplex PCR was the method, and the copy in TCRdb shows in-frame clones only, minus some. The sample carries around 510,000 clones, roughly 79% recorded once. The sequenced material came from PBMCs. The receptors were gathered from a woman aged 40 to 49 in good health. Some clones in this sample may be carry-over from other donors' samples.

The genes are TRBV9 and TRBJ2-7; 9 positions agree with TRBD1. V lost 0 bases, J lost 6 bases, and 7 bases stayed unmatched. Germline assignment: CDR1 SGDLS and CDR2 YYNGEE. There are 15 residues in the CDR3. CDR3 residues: CASSVGDRDLREQYF. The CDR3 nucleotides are TGTGCCAGCAGCGTAGGGGACAGGGATCTTCGCGAGCAGTACTTC.

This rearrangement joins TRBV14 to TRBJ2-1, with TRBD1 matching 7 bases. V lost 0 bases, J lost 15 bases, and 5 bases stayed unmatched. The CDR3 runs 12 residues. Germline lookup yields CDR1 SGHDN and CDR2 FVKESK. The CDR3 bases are TGTGCCAGCAGCCAAGATTTGACAGGGAGGTTCTTC. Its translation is CASSQDLTGRFF.

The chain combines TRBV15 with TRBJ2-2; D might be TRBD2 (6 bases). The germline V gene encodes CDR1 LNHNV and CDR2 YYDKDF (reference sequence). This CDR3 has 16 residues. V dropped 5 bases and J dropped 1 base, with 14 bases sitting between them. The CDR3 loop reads CATSPRLGGNTGELFF. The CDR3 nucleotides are TGTGCCACCAGCCCCCGACTAGGAGGGAACACCGGGGAGCTGTTTTTT.

In DNA, the CDR3 is TGTGCCTGGACCGCCTTGGCAGACGGCTACACCTTC. Translation gives CAWTALADGYTF. The chain recombines TRBV30 with TRBJ1-2; D unclear. The CDR3 contains 12 residues. V lost 4 bases to trimming and J lost 8 bases, with 14 bases between them. Germline CDR1 is GTSNPN and CDR2 is SVGIG (reference sequence). Drawing the rest from reference TRBV30 and TRBJ1-2, the complete variable domain is SQTIHQWPATLVQPVGSPLSLECTVEGTSNPNLYWYRQAAGRGLQLLFYSVGIGQISSEVPQNLSASRPQDRQFILSSKKLLLSDSGFYLCAWTALADGYTFGSGTRLTVV.

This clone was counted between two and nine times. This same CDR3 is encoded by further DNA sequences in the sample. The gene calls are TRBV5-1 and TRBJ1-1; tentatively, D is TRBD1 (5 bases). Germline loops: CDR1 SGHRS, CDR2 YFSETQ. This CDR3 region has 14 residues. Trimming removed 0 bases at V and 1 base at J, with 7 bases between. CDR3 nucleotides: TGCGCCAGCAGCTTGGGACAGAGGAACACTGAAGCTTTCTTT. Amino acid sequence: CASSLGQRNTEAFF.

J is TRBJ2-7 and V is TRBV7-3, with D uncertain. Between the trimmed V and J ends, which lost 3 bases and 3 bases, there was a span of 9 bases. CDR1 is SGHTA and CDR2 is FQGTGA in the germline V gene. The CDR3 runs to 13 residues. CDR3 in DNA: TGTGCCAGCAGCTTGGTGCGCGGCTACGAGCAGTACTTC. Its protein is CASSLVRGYEQYF.

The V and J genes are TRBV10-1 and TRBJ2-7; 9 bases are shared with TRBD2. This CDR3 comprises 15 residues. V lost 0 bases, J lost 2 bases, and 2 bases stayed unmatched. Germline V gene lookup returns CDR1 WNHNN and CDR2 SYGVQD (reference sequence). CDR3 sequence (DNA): TGCGCCAGCAGTGAGTCAGGGACTAGCCCCTACGAGCAGTACTTC. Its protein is CASSESGTSPYEQYF.